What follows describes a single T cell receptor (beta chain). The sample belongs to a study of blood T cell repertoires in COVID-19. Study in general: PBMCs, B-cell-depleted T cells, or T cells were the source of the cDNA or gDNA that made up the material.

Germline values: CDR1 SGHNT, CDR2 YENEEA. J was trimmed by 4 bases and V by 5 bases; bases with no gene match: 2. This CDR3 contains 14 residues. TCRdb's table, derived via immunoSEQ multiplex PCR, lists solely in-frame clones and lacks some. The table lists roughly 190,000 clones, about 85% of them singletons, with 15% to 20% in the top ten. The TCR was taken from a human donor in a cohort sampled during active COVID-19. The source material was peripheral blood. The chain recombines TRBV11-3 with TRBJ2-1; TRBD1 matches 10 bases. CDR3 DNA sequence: TGTGCCAGCAGCCAGGGACAGGGGTACAATGAGCAGTTCTTC. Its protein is CASSQGQGYNEQFF.